Presented here are 21 T cell receptor beta chains from one specimen sequenced in a study of T-cell reconstitution after alpha-beta-depleted transplantation in children. Unique molecular identifiers were used to barcode this TCRbeta library. MiXCR was run by TCRdb on the PCR reads, yielding one entry per CDR3 protein. The sample holds 300,000 or so distinct CDR3 sequences, 23% seen once. Specimen: PBMCs, mostly from graft donor cells, collected 180 days after TCRalphabeta/CD19-depleted stem cell transplant. The receptor source for this set is a male patient between 5 and 17 years old who had a stem cell transplant for acute lymphoblastic leukemia, so the T cells may come from the graft donor.

This clonotype was detected a few times. This sequence joins TRBV18 and TRBJ1-1, with TRBD1 matching over 7 bases. Germline trimming cut 2 bases from V and 4 bases from J; bases unmatched to any gene: 7. The CDR3 length is 15 residues. Germline V CDR1 and CDR2: KGHSH, LQKENI. CDR3 sequence (DNA): TGTGCCAGCTCACCATATGCAGGGGGTGGCACTGAAGCTTTCTTT. It codes for CASSPYAGGGTEAFF.

This clonotype occurred a few times. Here the CDR3 reads CASSLGAIQETQYF. DNA of the CDR3: TGCGCCAGCAGCTTGGGGGCTATCCAAGAGACCCAGTACTTC. The chain uses TRBV5-1 and TRBJ2-5; D call uncertain. V shed 0 bases and J shed 1 base, with 7 bases lying between them. The CDR3 totals 14 residues. Per the germline V gene, CDR1 is SGHRS and CDR2 is YFSETQ.

The rearrangement uses TRBV5-8 and TRBJ2-3; possible D gene TRBD1, 5 bases. Looked up from germline, CDR1 is SGHTS and CDR2 is YDEGEE. The germline V and J ends were trimmed by 2 bases and 7 bases, with 14 bases remaining between them. The CDR3 has 14 amino acids. This chain's CDR3 is CASSLGQGFNTQYF. CDR3 DNA: TGTGCCAGCAGCTTAGGTCAGGGATTCAATACGCAGTATTTT.

J is TRBJ2-2 and V is TRBV6-5; D gene unclear. The CDR3 is 13 residues long. The V and J ends lost 0 bases and 7 bases respectively, with 6 bases between them. CDR1 is MNHEY, CDR2 SVGAGI, per germline. The CDR3 coding sequence is TGTGCCAGCAGTTACTCGGCTCGCGGGGAGCTGTTTTTT. It yields the protein CASSYSARGELFF.

This rearrangement joins TRBV7-9 to TRBJ2-3, with D possibly being TRBD1 (6 bases). In germline, CDR1 is SEHNR, CDR2 FQNEAQ (reference sequence). The CDR3 is made up of 13 amino acids. The V gene lost 8 bases and the J gene lost 1 base, with 10 bases spanning the gap. DNA of the CDR3: TGTGCCAGCGTCAGGGGTGGCACAGATACGCAGTATTTT. Its protein product is CASVRGGTDTQYF. Filled out from reference TRBV7-9 and TRBJ2-3, the complete variable domain reads DTGVSQNPRHKITKRGQNVTFRCDPISEHNRLYWYRQTLGQGPEFLTYFQNEAQLEKSRLLSDRFSAERPKGSFSTLEIQRTEQGDSAMYLCASVRGGTDTQYFGPGTRLTVL.

The V and J genes are TRBV5-1 and TRBJ1-1; 7 bases are a match to TRBD1. V was pared by 9 bases and J by 1 base, with 6 bases of the junction left unmatched. CDR1 and CDR2 (germline): SGHRS, YFSETQ. The CDR3 has 13 amino acids. The CDR3 spells CATGRDRNTEAFF. The CDR3 bases are TGCGCCACCGGCCGGGACAGGAACACTGAAGCTTTCTTT.

The rearrangement links TRBV14 to TRBJ1-4, with D possibly matching TRBD1 (5 bases). The V and J ends lost 2 bases and 5 bases respectively, with 12 bases between them. Germline lookup yields CDR1 SGHDN and CDR2 FVKESK. This CDR3 contains 15 residues. CDR3 loop: CASSQSRGRNEKLFF. CDR3 in DNA: TGTGCCAGCAGCCAAAGCCGGGGGAGGAATGAAAAACTGTTTTTT.

The chain links TRBV6-5 to TRBJ2-4, with TRBD1 identical over 7 bases. V shed 2 bases and J 4 bases; nucleotides not matched to a gene: 2. CDR1 MNHEY and CDR2 SVGAGI come from the germline V gene. This CDR3 has 14 residues. The CDR3 DNA reads TGTGCCAGCAGTTACACAGGGGCTAAAAACATTCAGTACTTC. Protein sequence: CASSYTGAKNIQYF.

Regarding this clonotype: One end of the junction fails to match germline, which may point to a read error. The CDR3 sequence: CVTSDYGEQFF. The CDR3, as DNA: TGTGTCACCAGTGATTACGGTGAGCAGTTCTTC. J is TRBJ2-1 and V is TRBV24-1, with unresolved D. The CDR3 runs to 11 residues. Per the germline V gene, CDR1 is KGHDR and CDR2 is SFDVKD.

J is TRBJ2-1 and V is TRBV7-2, with 7 bases aligning to TRBD1. V lost 5 bases, J lost 12 bases, and 13 bases stayed unmatched. CDR1 is SGHTA, CDR2 FQGNSA, per germline. CDR3 length: 14 amino acids. The CDR3: CASSLLKGARGQFF. The CDR3, as DNA: TGTGCCAGCAGCCTATTAAAGGGGGCGAGGGGGCAGTTCTTC.

There are a few counts of this clonotype. The V and J genes are TRBV6-5 and TRBJ2-7; TRBD2 aligns across 8 bases. This CDR3 is built from 16 residues. Trimming at V came to 4 bases and at J to 2 bases, leaving 10 bases not matched to a gene. The germline V gene has CDR1 MNHEY and CDR2 SVGAGI. The CDR3 sequence is CASSFAGTRSPYEQYF. In nucleotides, the CDR3 is TGTGCCAGCAGTTTCGCCGGGACTAGAAGCCCCTACGAGCAGTACTTC.

This chain links TRBV29-1 with TRBJ2-7, with D uncertain. The CDR3 spans 14 residues. Germline loops: CDR1 SQVTM, CDR2 ANQGSEA. Trimming stripped 4 bases from V and 2 bases from J, with 15 bases between. CDR3 DNA: TGCAGCGTTGGGCGGAGAGGAGACACCTACGAGCAGTACTTC. Encoded protein: CSVGRRGDTYEQYF.

The chain joins TRBV5-1 to TRBJ1-5; no clear D. Germline assignment: CDR1 SGHRS and CDR2 YFSETQ. CDR3 size: 15 residues. V was clipped by 1 base and J by 0 bases, with 8 bases between them. The CDR3 coding sequence is TGCGCCAGCAGCTTGACGGGGTATAGCAATCAGCCCCAGCATTTT. This sequence encodes CASSLTGYSNQPQHF.

This clonotype has just one count. The V call is TRBV7-3, the J call TRBJ2-5; D gene ambiguous. Germline assignment: CDR1 SGHTA and CDR2 FQGTGA. This CDR3 is built from 13 residues. The V and J ends lost 0 bases and 5 bases respectively, with 7 bases between them. CDR3 region: CASSLTFRETQYF. The DNA for the CDR3 is TGTGCCAGCAGCTTAACTTTTAGGGAGACCCAGTACTTC.

Within the sample, this clonotype is medium-sized. The chain carries TRBV11-2 and TRBJ2-7; perhaps TRBD2 as D (5 bases). V shed 5 bases and J shed 2 bases, with 7 bases lying between them. The CDR3 loop spans 12 amino acids. The germline V gene encodes CDR1 SGHAT and CDR2 FQNNGV. The CDR3 region is CASSRRAYEQYF. CDR3 nucleotide sequence: TGTGCCAGCAGCCGGCGGGCCTACGAGCAGTACTTC.

The chain employs TRBV20-1 and TRBJ1-2; D is unresolved. The CDR3 runs 13 residues. The germline gives CDR1 DFQATT, CDR2 SNEGSKA (reference sequence). V lost 0 bases to trimming and J lost 7 bases, with 12 bases between them. The CDR3 region is CSARDESSGGYTF. CDR3 nucleotide sequence: TGCAGTGCTAGAGATGAGTCCTCCGGTGGCTACACCTTC.

This clonotype was seen more than once but under ten times. This chain joins TRBV27 and TRBJ1-2; weak D call: TRBD1 (5 bases). The germline gives CDR1 MNHEY, CDR2 SMNVEV (reference sequence). V shed 1 base and J shed 4 bases, with 13 bases lying between them. The CDR3 consists of 15 residues. For the CDR3, the DNA is TGTGCCAGCAGTTTATTTGGGGGGTTCGTCTATGGCTACACCTTC. Protein: CASSLFGGFVYGYTF.

This sequence joins TRBV20-1 and TRBJ2-1; D is unclear. The CDR3 is made up of 10 amino acids. Germline CDR1 is DFQATT and CDR2 is SNEGSKA (reference sequence). Here the CDR3 DNA reads TGCAGCTCGGTTAGGGCTGAGCAGTTCTTC. It encodes CSSVRAEQFF.

The V and J genes are TRBV20-1 and TRBJ2-3; TRBD2 matches 9 bases. Germline V lookup: CDR1 DFQATT, CDR2 SNEGSKA (reference sequence). J was trimmed by 5 bases and V by 2 bases; bases with no gene match: 17. The CDR3 is 18 residues long. CDR3 loop: CSARRPRGVAGAGDTQYF. CDR3 coding DNA: TGCAGTGCTAGACGCCCGCGGGGGGTAGCGGGAGCGGGAGATACGCAGTATTTT.

This clonotype was counted a few times. CDR3 nucleotides: TGTGCCAGCTCACCACTAACAGGGGGCATGAACACTGAAGCTTTCTTT. This sequence encodes CASSPLTGGMNTEAFF. The chain carries TRBV18 and TRBJ1-1; 9 positions match TRBD1. Germline V gives CDR1 KGHSH, CDR2 LQKENI. After removal of 1 base from V and 0 bases from J, the junction contained 3 bases not matched to a gene. The length of the CDR3 is 16 residues.

CDR3 DNA sequence: TGTGCCAGCAGTTTAAAGGGACTAGCGGGAGGGCCCTGGGGCGAGCAGTACTTC. This encodes CASSLKGLAGGPWGEQYF. This sequence joins TRBV28 and TRBJ2-7; 16 bases agree with TRBD2. There are 18 residues in the CDR3. V shed 2 bases, J shed 6 bases, and the junction held 10 bases outside the gene matches. CDR1 and CDR2 (germline): MDHEN, SYDVKM. Full variable domain (missing parts from reference TRBV28 and TRBJ2-7): DVKVTQSSRYLVKRTGEKVFLECVQDMDHENMFWYRQDPGLGLRLIYFSYDVKMKEKGDIPEGYSVSREKKERFSLILESASTNQTSMYLCASSLKGLAGGPWGEQYFGPGTRLTVT.